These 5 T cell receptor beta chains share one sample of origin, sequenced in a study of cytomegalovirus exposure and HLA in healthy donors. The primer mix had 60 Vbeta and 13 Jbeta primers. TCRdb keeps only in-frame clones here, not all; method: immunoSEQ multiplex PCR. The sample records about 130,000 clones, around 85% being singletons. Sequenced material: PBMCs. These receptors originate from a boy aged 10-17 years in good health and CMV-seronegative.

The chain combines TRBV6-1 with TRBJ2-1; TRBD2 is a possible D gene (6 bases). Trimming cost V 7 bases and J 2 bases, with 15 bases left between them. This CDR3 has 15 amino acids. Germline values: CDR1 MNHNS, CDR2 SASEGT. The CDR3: CASTPFAGPYNEQFF. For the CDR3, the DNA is TGTGCCAGCACCCCATTTGCGGGACCCTACAATGAGCAGTTCTTC.

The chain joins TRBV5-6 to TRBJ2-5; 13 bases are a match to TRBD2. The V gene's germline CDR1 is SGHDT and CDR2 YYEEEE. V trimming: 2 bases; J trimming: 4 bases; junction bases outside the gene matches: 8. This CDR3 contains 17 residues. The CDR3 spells CASSLRLAGGVSETQYF. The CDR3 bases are TGTGCCAGCAGCTTACGACTAGCGGGGGGAGTGTCAGAGACCCAGTACTTC.

The CDR3 nucleotides are TGTGCCAGCAGCACGTTACCGCGGGACAGCATAAATGAAAAACTGTTTTTT. Translating gives CASSTLPRDSINEKLFF. V usage is TRBV7-9 and J usage is TRBJ1-4; the match to TRBD1 covers 7 bases. The CDR3 covers 17 residues. The J segment lost 5 bases and the V segment lost 5 bases, leaving 14 bases of the junction unmatched. Germline CDR1 is SEHNR and CDR2 is FQNEAQ (reference sequence).

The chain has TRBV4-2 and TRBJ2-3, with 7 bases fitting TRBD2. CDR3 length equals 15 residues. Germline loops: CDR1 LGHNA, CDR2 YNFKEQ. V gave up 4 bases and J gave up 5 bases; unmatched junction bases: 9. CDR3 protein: CASSPGGGPGDTQYF. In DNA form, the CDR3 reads TGTGCCAGCAGCCCCGGCGGGGGTCCGGGAGATACGCAGTATTTT.

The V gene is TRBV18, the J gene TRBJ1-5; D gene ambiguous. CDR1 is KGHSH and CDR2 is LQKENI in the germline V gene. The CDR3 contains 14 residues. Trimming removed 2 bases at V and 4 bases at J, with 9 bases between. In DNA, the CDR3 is TGTGCCAGCTCACCAAGTGTACGGAATCAGCCCCAGCATTTT. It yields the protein CASSPSVRNQPQHF.